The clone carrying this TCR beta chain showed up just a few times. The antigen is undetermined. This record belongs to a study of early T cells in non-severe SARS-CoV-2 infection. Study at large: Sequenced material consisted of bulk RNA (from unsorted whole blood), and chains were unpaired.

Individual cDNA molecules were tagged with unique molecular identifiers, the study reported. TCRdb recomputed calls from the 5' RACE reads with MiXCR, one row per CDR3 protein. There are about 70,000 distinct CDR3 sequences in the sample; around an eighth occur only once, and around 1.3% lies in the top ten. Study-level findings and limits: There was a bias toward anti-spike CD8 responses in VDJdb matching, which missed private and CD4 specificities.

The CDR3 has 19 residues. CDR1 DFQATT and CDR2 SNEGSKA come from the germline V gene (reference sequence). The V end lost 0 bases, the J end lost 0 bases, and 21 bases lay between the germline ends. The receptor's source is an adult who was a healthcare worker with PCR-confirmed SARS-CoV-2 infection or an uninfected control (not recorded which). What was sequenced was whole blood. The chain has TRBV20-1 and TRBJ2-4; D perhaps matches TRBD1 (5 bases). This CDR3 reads CSARELRDSNPLAKNIQYF. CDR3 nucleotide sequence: TGCAGTGCTAGAGAATTGCGTGACAGCAACCCTCTAGCCAAAAACATTCAGTACTTC.